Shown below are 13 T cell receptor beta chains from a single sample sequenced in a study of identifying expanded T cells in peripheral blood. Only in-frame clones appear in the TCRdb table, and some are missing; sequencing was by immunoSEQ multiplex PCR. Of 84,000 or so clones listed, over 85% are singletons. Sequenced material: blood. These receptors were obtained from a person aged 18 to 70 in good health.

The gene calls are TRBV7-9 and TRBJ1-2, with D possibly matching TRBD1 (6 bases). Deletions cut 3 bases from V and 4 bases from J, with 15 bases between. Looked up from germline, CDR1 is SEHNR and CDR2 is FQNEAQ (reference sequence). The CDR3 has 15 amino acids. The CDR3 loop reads CASSFMVGAFYGYTF. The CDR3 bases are TGTGCCAGCAGCTTTATGGTGGGGGCTTTCTATGGCTACACCTTC.

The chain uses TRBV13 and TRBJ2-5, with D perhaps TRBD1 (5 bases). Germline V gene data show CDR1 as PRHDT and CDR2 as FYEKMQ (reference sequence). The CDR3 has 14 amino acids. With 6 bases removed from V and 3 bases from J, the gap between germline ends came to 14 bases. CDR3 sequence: CASSPQVGKETQYF. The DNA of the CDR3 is TGTGCCAGCAGTCCACAGGTGGGGAAAGAGACCCAGTACTTC. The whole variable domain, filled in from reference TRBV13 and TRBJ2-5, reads AAGVIQSPRHLIKEKRETATLKCYPIPRHDTVYWYQQGPGQDPQFLISFYEKMQSDKGSIPDRFSAQQFSDYHSELNMSSLELGDSALYFCASSPQVGKETQYFGPGTRLLVL.

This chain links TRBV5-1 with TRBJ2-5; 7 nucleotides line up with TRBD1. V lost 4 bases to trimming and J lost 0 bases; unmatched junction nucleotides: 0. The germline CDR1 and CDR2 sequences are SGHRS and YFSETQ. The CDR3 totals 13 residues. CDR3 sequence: CASSGTDQETQYF. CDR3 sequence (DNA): TGCGCCAGCAGCGGGACAGACCAAGAGACCCAGTACTTC.

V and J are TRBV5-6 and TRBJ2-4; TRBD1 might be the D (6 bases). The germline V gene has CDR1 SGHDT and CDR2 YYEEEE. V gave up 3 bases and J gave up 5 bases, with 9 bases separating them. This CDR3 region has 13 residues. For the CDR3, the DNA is TGTGCCAGCAGCTCAGGGGTTCAAAACATTCAGTACTTC. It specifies CASSSGVQNIQYF.

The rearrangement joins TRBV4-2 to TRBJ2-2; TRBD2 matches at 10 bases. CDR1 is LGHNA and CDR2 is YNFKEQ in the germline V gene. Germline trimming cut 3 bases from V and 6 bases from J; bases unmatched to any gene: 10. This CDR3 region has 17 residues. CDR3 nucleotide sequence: TGTGCCAGCAGCCACCTAAGCGGGGGGGCCGACGCCGGGGAGCTGTTTTTT. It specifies CASSHLSGGADAGELFF.

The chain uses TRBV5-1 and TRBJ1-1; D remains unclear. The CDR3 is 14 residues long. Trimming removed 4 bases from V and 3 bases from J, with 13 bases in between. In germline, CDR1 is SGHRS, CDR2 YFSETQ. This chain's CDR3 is CASSLGLEYTEAFF. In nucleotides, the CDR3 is TGCGCCAGCAGCCTGGGCCTGGAGTACACTGAAGCTTTCTTT. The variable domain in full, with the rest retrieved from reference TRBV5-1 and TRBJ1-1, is KAGVTQTPRYLIKTRGQQVTLSCSPISGHRSVSWYQQTPGQGLQFLFEYFSETQRNKGNFPGRFSGRQFSNSRSEMNVSTLELGDSALYLCASSLGLEYTEAFFGQGTRLTVV.

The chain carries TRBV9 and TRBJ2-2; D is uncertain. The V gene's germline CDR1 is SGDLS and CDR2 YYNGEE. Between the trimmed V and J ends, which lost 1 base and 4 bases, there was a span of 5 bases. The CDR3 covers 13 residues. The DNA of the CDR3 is TGTGCCAGCAGCGTACAGAGCACCGGGGAGCTGTTTTTT. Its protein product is CASSVQSTGELFF. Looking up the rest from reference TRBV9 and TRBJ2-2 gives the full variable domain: DSGVTQTPKHLITATGQRVTLRCSPRSGDLSVYWYQQSLDQGLQFLIQYYNGEERAKGNILERFSAQQFPDLHSELNLSSLELGDSALYFCASSVQSTGELFFGEGSRLTVL.

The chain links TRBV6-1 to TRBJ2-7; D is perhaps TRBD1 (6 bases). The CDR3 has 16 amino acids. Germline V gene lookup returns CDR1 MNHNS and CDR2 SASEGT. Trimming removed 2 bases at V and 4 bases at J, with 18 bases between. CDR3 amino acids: CASSERGTSGRYEQYF. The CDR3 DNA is TGTGCCAGCAGTGAACGTGGGACATCAGGGAGATACGAGCAGTACTTC.

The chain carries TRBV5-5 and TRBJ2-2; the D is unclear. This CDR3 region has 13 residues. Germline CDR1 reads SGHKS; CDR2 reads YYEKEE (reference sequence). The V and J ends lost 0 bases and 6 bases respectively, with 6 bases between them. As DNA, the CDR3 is TGTGCCAGCAGCTTGGTAGTGGCCGGGGAGCTGTTTTTT. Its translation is CASSLVVAGELFF.

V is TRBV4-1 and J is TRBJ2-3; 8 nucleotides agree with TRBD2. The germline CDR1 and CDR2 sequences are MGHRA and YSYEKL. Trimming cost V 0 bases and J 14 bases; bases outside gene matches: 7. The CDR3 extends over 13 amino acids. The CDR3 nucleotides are TGCGCCAGCAGCCAAGAGGCAGCGGGGGCCACGTATTTT. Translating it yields CASSQEAAGATYF.

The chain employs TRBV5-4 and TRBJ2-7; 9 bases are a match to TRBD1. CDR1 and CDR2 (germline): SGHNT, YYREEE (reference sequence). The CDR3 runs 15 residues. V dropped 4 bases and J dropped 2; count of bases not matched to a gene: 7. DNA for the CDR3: TGTGCCAGCAGCCAGAGACAGGGGGGCACCTACGAGCAGTACTTC. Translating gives CASSQRQGGTYEQYF.

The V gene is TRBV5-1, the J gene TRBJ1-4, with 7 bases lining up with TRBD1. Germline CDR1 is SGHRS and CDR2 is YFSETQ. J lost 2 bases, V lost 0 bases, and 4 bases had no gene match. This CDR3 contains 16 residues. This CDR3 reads CASSLGRGITNEKLFF. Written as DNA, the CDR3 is TGCGCCAGCAGCTTGGGCAGGGGGATCACTAATGAAAAACTGTTTTTT.

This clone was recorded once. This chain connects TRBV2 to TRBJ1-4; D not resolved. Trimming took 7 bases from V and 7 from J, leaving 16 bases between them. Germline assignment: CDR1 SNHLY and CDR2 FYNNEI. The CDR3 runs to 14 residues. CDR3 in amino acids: CASNQGGTTEKLFF. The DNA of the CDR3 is TGTGCCAGCAACCAAGGAGGAACAACTGAAAAACTGTTTTTT. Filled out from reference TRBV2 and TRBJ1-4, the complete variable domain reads EPEVTQTPSHQVTQMGQEVILRCVPISNHLYFYWYRQILGQKVEFLVSFYNNEISEKSEIFDDQFSVERPDGSNFTLKIRSTKLEDSAMYFCASNQGGTTEKLFFGSGTQLSVL.